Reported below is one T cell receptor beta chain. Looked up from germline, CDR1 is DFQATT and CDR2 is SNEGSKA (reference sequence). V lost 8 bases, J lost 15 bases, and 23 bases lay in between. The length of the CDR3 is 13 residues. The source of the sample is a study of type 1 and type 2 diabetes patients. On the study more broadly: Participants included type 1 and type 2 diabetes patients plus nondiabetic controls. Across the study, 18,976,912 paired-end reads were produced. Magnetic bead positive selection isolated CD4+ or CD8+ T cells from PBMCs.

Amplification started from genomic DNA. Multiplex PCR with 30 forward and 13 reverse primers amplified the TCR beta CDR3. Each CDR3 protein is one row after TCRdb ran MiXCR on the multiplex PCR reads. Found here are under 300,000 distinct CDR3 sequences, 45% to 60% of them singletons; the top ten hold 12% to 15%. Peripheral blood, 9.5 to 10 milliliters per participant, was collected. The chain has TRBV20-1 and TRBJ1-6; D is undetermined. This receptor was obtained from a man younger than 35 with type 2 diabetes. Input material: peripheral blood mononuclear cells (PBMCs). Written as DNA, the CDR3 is TGCAGTACCACACGGGAGCGTCTGCTGGACCTCCACTTT. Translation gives CSTTRERLLDLHF.